What follows is one T cell receptor beta chain and its context. This clone showed up just a few times. It lacks a known antigen. No base qualities exist here, and no much larger clone lies one base off it. The cohort comprised around 690 healthy bone marrow donors. All cohort members were sampled while nominally healthy, although unrecorded immune exposures were likely present. The donor was CMV seronegative and belonged to the group of over 350 seronegative cohort members. A peripheral blood sample was provided by each donor, and peripheral blood mononuclear cells were used for TCR beta sequencing. Genomic DNA extraction from the blood cell samples was performed with the Qiagen DNeasy Blood Extraction Kit. This sample stems from a study of cytomegalovirus exposure and HLA in healthy donors (dated by TCRdb to about 2017). Background for the entire study: In an earlier analysis of roughly 500 of the donors, under 300 Gb of sequence data and 117 million unique TCR beta sequences from approximately 180 million T cells were reported. To decide whether each TCR beta V gene segment behaved as functional or pseudogenic, an earlier analysis of some 600 of the donors relied on high-throughput TCR beta sequencing. Approximately 300 gigabases of sequencing data and tens of millions of unique TCR sequences were included in an early release covering around 650 HLA-typed donors. Alongside the repertoire data, information on donor age, sex, ethnicity and CMV serostatus was compiled. A later analysis re-examined previously published TCR beta repertoires from about 670 donors and added high-resolution HLA genotyping to investigate patterns of TCR occurrence. All discovery cohort repertoires had been generated on a single sequencing platform. High-throughput TCR immunosequencing, statistical association of individual TCRs with disease status, and machine learning were combined to predict cytomegalovirus infection status. The study aimed to test whether signatures of past pathogen exposure could be identified by cataloging public T cell receptors. A few DR-DQ haplotypes were handled as single units for association and clustering because linkage in the cohort was strong. Of the approximately 400 genotyped donors, 75% to 85% were placed in the genetic ancestry cluster associated with self-reported Caucasian donors. In the later analysis, no new phenotypic data were used to find candidate immune exposures; instead, reliance was placed on TCR beta sequences and their occurrence across donors. Typing coverage varied by locus: 629-630 donors for A, B, C, DRB1 and DQB1; some 520 for DQA1; around 570 for DPA1; 400 to 480 for DPB1. Using immunosequencing, the study profiled T cell repertoires from roughly 650 subjects and related those repertoires to cytomegalovirus serostatus. A later genetic analysis took genome-wide SNP genotypes for 398 of the 666 donors and used that subset as a discovery cohort. Among roughly 370 genotyped donors of the cohort, an average of around 240,000 unique TCR beta nucleotide sequences were sequenced per donor, 15% to 20% of them non-productive. Both class I and class II loci were covered by HLA typing, at four-digit resolution. Along with the approximately 700-subject first cohort, a separate validation cohort of around 110 different subjects was used.

The library relied on the immunoSEQ multiplex PCR assay. For the multiplex PCR, a mixture combining 60 forward primers for TCR Vbeta segments and 13 reverse primers for TCR Jbeta segments was used. The CDR3 region of rearranged TCR beta genes was amplified from genomic DNA by a multiplex PCR assay. The Illumina HiSeq System was used to sequence the amplified TCR beta libraries as 87-base-pair reads. In the authors' own workflow: Across the 600 to 700 repertoires, a later analysis counted some 81 million unique TCR beta chains, around 10 million of which were shared by at least two donors. Raw reads were error-corrected and collapsed into unique sequences with a nearest-neighbor algorithm that merged closely related sequences to remove PCR and sequencing errors. To assign V, D and J gene segments, CDR3 sequences were aligned to IMGT reference sequences. For a sequence to be retained, a match of at least six nucleotides to both a V gene segment and a J gene segment was required. Rearrangements were classified as productive when the CDR3 lacked stop codons and remained in frame with V and J, and all other rearrangements were classified as non-productive. CDR3 was defined by IMGT convention, running from the second conserved V-encoded cysteine to the conserved J-encoded phenylalanine. In an earlier analysis of around 600 of the donors, sequences lacking an unambiguous match to a single V gene segment were excluded. In an earlier analysis of a few hundred of the donors, V segments were called functional above 56.7% productive rearrangements and were called segregating when the between-donor standard deviation exceeded 5%. To diagnose cytomegalovirus status from the catalog of TCR beta chain sequences, a statistical classification framework was built. A later analysis assigned V and J genes by comparing TCR nucleotide sequences with IMGT/GENE-DB human TR gene sequences. Using the TCRdist pipeline, a later analysis assigned CDR3 sequences along with most-parsimonious VDJ recombination scenarios. A later analysis defined each TCR beta chain by its CDR3 amino acid sequence plus V-gene family, and excluded reads lacking a unique V-gene family. To address suspected cross-contamination and a sequencing artifact, a later analysis removed 592 highly shared, low-generation-probability nucleotide sequences. In a later analysis, a clonal expansion index was calculated for each public chain from normalized within-repertoire ranks of inferred template counts. Generation probabilities in a later analysis came from a VDJ recombination model fitted to out-of-frame rearrangements, and those results were checked against IGoR. In a later analysis, TCR-TCR, TCR-HLA and TCR-CMV co-occurrence was scored with hypergeometric tests, and a repertoire-size bias correction was applied to TCR pairs. A later analysis estimated false discovery rates by permuting HLA or CMV assignments 20 times. In a later analysis, co-occurring TCRs were grouped using DBSCAN, with TCRdist sequence similarity added in when clustering inside HLA-allele-positive subsets. Repertoires with fewer than 30,000 or more than 120,000 public chains, plus five repertoires with anomalous nucleotide sharing, were excluded from co-occurrence clustering. The table was pulled from immuneACCESS by TCRdb, which kept in-frame rearrangements only. Such tables lose some clones; where checked, under half of the loss comes from unresolved V genes, and the rest has no known cause. The DNA gave D and trimming, while V, J and clone size come from that table. For this sample there are more than 65,000 clones; about 75% appear just once. The top ten constitute approximately 6.5% of the sample.

What the study reported, not specific to this receptor: In vitro tests confirmed that a few of the cytomegalovirus-associated TCR beta chains recognize cytomegalovirus antigens. Only TCR beta chains were sequenced in this cohort, and the absence of alpha or paired-chain data limited detectable features. Most CMV-associated TCR beta chains appeared to be HLA-restricted in a later analysis, and the HLA associations seemed to be driven largely by CMV exposure. In a later analysis, HLA-associated TCR beta chains showed more clonal expansion and lower generation probabilities than non-associated chains that were equally common. Across donors, most TCR sequences were observed very rarely, whereas some public TCRs were present in many individuals. In a later genetic analysis, a missense DCLRE1C variant was associated with V-gene and J-gene trimming of TCR beta chains, and the association was replicated in an independent cohort. In a later genetic analysis, fewer N-insertions in productive TCRs were reported among donors in an Asian-associated ancestry cluster than the roughly 640-donor mean. According to a later analysis, TCR association rates differed among HLA loci, with DRB1 alleles showing the most associated TCRs and HLA-C alleles showing the fewest. Several of the top co-occurrence clusters appeared to be linked to parvovirus B19, influenza, CMV and Epstein-Barr virus, according to a later analysis. Specific HLA alleles were associated with 15,000 to 20,000 TCR beta sequences at a false discovery rate of 0.05 in a later analysis. A cluster of highly shared sequence variants was judged likely to represent a technical artifact of the sequencing pipeline. In the study, 150 to 200 TCR beta chains were listed as associated with cytomegalovirus. Sequencing depth was assumed to be roughly uniform across donors in the presence/absence analyses, though that assumption may not hold. Because counts were too low, approximately 18 rarely observed V segments, including chromosome 9 orphons, were excluded from the earlier analysis of roughly 580 of the donors. Correlated functional status among segregating V segments might be attributable to linkage disequilibrium, but an unknown experimental factor could not be ruled out. Broadly in line with IMGT annotations, most TCR beta V segments showed up in productive rearrangements about 87% or about 30% of the time in an earlier analysis of 450 to 600 of the donors. The classifier was reported to diagnose cytomegalovirus status with high specificity and sensitivity in both the original cohort and the validation cohort. A further reported finding was that TCR beta sequences accurately predicted the HLA-A and HLA-B alleles for most subjects in the first cohort. Because HLA typing was missing for some donors at each locus, association tests included only the typed subset. Immune exposure information for the cohort was limited to CMV serostatus. The authors suggested that the approach could potentially be extended to other disease states and immunological phenotypes. When HLA alleles, especially DR and DQ, strongly co-occurred, TCR associations were difficult to assign to individual alleles.

Sequenced input: PBMCs. The clonotype comes from a female donor in good health and CMV-seronegative.

The base sequence is TGCGCCAGCAGCCAAGCAGGCAGCCGCTCTGGAAACACCATATATTTT. The encoded protein is CASSQAGSRSGNTIYF. The sequence links TRBV4-1 to TRBJ1-3; the D gene identity is not certain. Looking up the germline V gene yields CDR1 MGHRA and CDR2 YSYEKL. The trim is 1 base for V and 0 bases for J, with a gap of 10 bases between the germline ends. The CDR3 runs 16 residues from the cysteine to the phenylalanine. The CDR3 DNA has 48 bases and is translated from base 1.